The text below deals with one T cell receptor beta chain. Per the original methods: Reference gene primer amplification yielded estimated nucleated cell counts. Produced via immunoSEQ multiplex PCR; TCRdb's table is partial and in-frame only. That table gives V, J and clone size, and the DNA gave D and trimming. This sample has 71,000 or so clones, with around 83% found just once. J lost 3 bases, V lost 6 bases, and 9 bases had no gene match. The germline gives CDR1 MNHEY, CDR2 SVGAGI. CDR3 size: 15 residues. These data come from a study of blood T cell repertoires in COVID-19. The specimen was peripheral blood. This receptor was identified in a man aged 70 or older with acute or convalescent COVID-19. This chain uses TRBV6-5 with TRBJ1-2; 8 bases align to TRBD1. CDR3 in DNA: TGTGCCAGCAGCGACATGGGGACAGGAGACTATGGCTACACCTTC. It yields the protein CASSDMGTGDYGYTF.